The subject of this entry is one T cell receptor beta chain. Trimming removed 2 bases from V and 6 bases from J, with 9 bases in between. The CDR3 spans 13 residues. Germline V gene data show CDR1 as SGHKS and CDR2 as YYEKEE (reference sequence). With 60 Vbeta and 13 Jbeta primers, the PCR was carried out. Clones were sequenced by immunoSEQ multiplex PCR, and TCRdb holds only the in-frame ones, with some missing. Of about 160,000 clones in the sample, around 80% are singletons; the top ten hold roughly 6.3%. The data derive from a study of cytomegalovirus exposure and HLA in healthy donors. The sequence came from a male donor in good health and CMV-seropositive. Sequenced material: PBMCs. The chain uses TRBV5-5 and TRBJ2-1, with D uncertain. In nucleotides, the CDR3 is TGTGCCAGCAGCTTACCAGGCGTCAATGAGCAGTTCTTC. It translates to CASSLPGVNEQFF.